Each of the 30 T cell receptor beta chains below was sequenced from the same sample in a study of shared clonotypes between healthy human individuals. The data were produced by immunoSEQ multiplex PCR, yet TCRdb's version contains in-frame clones alone and is incomplete. The sample lists 700,000 or so clones, approximately 79% occurring once. Sequencing used memory CD4+ T cells sorted from blood. Documented subset: CD45RA-negative fraction. These receptors came from a woman in her 30s in good health.

This rearrangement joins TRBV30 to TRBJ2-7; the match to TRBD2 covers 7 bases. CDR1 is GTSNPN, CDR2 SVGIG, per germline (reference sequence). V lost 4 bases to trimming and J lost 3 bases; unmatched junction nucleotides: 12. CDR3 size: 15 residues. This CDR3 is CAWKITREAYYEQYF. CDR3 bases: TGTGCCTGGAAAATTACTCGGGAGGCCTACTACGAGCAGTACTTC.

V is TRBV28 and J is TRBJ1-2; perhaps TRBD1 as D (5 bases). The CDR3 is 15 residues long. Germline lookup yields CDR1 MDHEN and CDR2 SYDVKM. Trimming stripped 2 bases from V and 4 bases from J, with 14 bases between. The CDR3 sequence: CASSLVKEGPYGYTF. CDR3 DNA: TGTGCCAGCAGTTTAGTTAAAGAGGGGCCCTATGGCTACACCTTC.

The V gene is TRBV6-5, the J gene TRBJ1-5; no definite D call. Trimming cost V 6 bases and J 0 bases, with 9 bases left between them. In germline, CDR1 is MNHEY, CDR2 SVGAGI. The CDR3 is made up of 14 amino acids. This CDR3 reads CASRTSVSNQPQHF. CDR3 sequence (DNA): TGTGCCAGCAGGACGAGCGTTAGCAATCAGCCCCAGCATTTT.

The gene calls are TRBV6-5 and TRBJ1-2, with TRBD1 matching over 9 bases. Trimming at V came to 4 bases and at J to 9 bases, leaving 12 bases not matched to a gene. This CDR3 contains 15 residues. CDR1 and CDR2 (germline): MNHEY, SVGAGI. The CDR3 spells CASSSNSGTGRSYTF. The CDR3 nucleotides read TGTGCCAGCAGTTCGAACTCCGGGACAGGGAGAAGCTACACCTTC.

The chain combines TRBV27 with TRBJ1-2; D may be TRBD1 (6 bases). This CDR3 is 15 amino acids long. Deletions cut 6 bases from V and 2 bases from J, with 16 bases between. Germline V CDR1 and CDR2: MNHEY, SMNVEV (reference sequence). The DNA for the CDR3 is TGTGCCAGCAGATCTAGGGCAGGGGACAACTATGGCTACACCTTC. This encodes CASRSRAGDNYGYTF.

The chain is built from TRBV7-3 and TRBJ2-2, with a tentative D call TRBD2 (5 bases). The CDR3 is 13 residues long. V was cut by 5 bases and J by 8 bases, with 12 bases left in between. Per the germline V gene, CDR1 is SGHTA and CDR2 is FQGTGA. The CDR3 DNA reads TGTGCCAGCAGCCTCAGTGAGGGAGGGGAGCTGTTTTTT. It is translated as CASSLSEGGELFF.

The rearrangement links TRBV5-1 to TRBJ2-1; TRBD2 aligns across 10 bases. J lost 9 bases, V lost 5 bases, and 14 bases had no gene match. This CDR3 contains 16 residues. Per germline, CDR1 SGHRS and CDR2 YFSETQ. CDR3 sequence reads: CASRPGTSVLNGEQFF. For the CDR3, the DNA is TGCGCCAGCAGACCCGGGACTAGCGTTTTGAACGGTGAGCAGTTCTTC.

The chain links TRBV19 to TRBJ2-2; TRBD2 aligns across 7 bases. The CDR3 sequence is 15 residues long. From germline, CDR1 is LNHDA and CDR2 SQIVND (reference sequence). V was clipped by 4 bases and J by 1 base; unmatched bases: 3. Here the CDR3 DNA reads TGTGCCAGTAGTACTAGCGGAATGAACACCGGGGAGCTGTTTTTT. As protein: CASSTSGMNTGELFF.

On this clone itself: A much larger clone is a single base away; this may be a read error. This same CDR3 is encoded by further DNA sequences in the sample. The rearrangement links TRBV5-1 to TRBJ1-3; no definite D call. Germline V gene data show CDR1 as SGHRS and CDR2 as YFSETQ. V lost 0 bases and J lost 2, with 6 bases in between. The CDR3 consists of 14 residues. As DNA, the CDR3 is TGCGCCAGCAGCTTGGGGACTGCTGGAAACACCATATATTTT. Amino acids: CASSLGTAGNTIYF.

This clone was recorded only once. This chain uses TRBV10-3 with TRBJ1-2; D is ambiguous. From germline, CDR1 is ENHRY and CDR2 SYGVKD. V was shortened by 3 bases and J by 4 bases, with 6 bases between the two germline ends. This CDR3 is 12 amino acids long. CDR3 in DNA: TGTGCCATCAGTGAACAGCGCTATGGCTACACCTTC. It specifies CAISEQRYGYTF.

The V gene is TRBV7-2, the J gene TRBJ1-3; D might be TRBD1 (6 bases). The CDR3 totals 13 residues. Trimming pared 11 bases from V and 0 bases from J, leaving 11 bases between. Germline lookup yields CDR1 SGHTA and CDR2 FQGNSA. The CDR3 bases are TGTGCCGGAGGGGGGATCTCTGGAAACACCATATATTTT. Translation gives CAGGGISGNTIYF.

This clone was detected only once. The CDR3 protein is CASSGTVYQETQYF. The CDR3 nucleotides read TGTGCCAGCAGCGGCACAGTTTACCAAGAGACCCAGTACTTC. The V and J genes are TRBV7-2 and TRBJ2-5; no clear D. The ends were cut back, 5 bases at V and 0 bases at J, with 10 bases in the middle. This CDR3 spans 14 amino acids. The V gene's germline CDR1 is SGHTA and CDR2 FQGNSA.

This chain links TRBV25-1 with TRBJ1-2; D not certain. The ends were cut back, 6 bases at V and 5 bases at J, with 13 bases in the middle. CDR3 length: 13 residues. Germline V gene data show CDR1 as MGHDK and CDR2 as SYGVNS. The CDR3: CASRPDVGYGYTF. Written as DNA, the CDR3 is TGTGCCAGCAGACCGGACGTGGGGTATGGCTACACCTTC.

The chain carries TRBV6-1 and TRBJ1-5, with D possibly being TRBD1 (6 bases). V dropped 0 bases and J dropped 7 bases, with 13 bases sitting between them. Per the germline V gene, CDR1 is MNHNS and CDR2 is SASEGT. There are 15 residues in the CDR3. In DNA form, the CDR3 reads TGTGCCAGCAGTGAAGCTCTCGCAGGGGAACAGCCCCAGCATTTT. Translating gives CASSEALAGEQPQHF.

The chain joins TRBV4-2 to TRBJ2-3, with 12 bases fitting TRBD2. Germline V gene sequence: CDR1 LGHNA, CDR2 YNFKEQ. V dropped 1 base and J dropped 0; count of bases not matched to a gene: 5. CDR3 length: 18 residues. CDR3 residues: CASSQVTTSGRSTDTQYF. In DNA, the CDR3 is TGTGCCAGCAGCCAAGTCACGACTAGCGGGAGAAGCACAGATACGCAGTATTTT.

The genes are TRBV7-9 and TRBJ2-2; TRBD2 agrees at 11 bases. Per the germline V gene, CDR1 is SEHNR and CDR2 is FQNEAQ (reference sequence). CDR3 size: 16 residues. With 5 bases clipped from V and 1 base from J, the junction kept 3 bases outside the gene matches. CDR3 DNA: TGTGCCAGCAGCCCGGGACTAGCGGAGAACACCGGGGAGCTGTTTTTT. Encoded protein: CASSPGLAENTGELFF.

The chain carries TRBV7-9 and TRBJ2-3, with D tentatively TRBD2 (6 bases). The germline V gene encodes CDR1 SEHNR and CDR2 FQNEAQ (reference sequence). The CDR3 is 13 amino acids. V lost 1 base, J lost 8 bases, and 10 bases lay in between. CDR3 sequence: CASSLGVRGTQYF. The CDR3 DNA follows: TGTGCCAGCAGCTTAGGGGTGCGGGGTACGCAGTATTTT.

Here the CDR3 reads CASSEYGYEQYF. CDR3 in DNA: TGTGCCAGCAGTGAATACGGTTACGAGCAGTACTTC. The chain has TRBV25-1 and TRBJ2-7; D is uncertain. V lost 0 bases, J lost 4 bases, and 4 bases lay in between. CDR1 and CDR2 from the germline V gene are MGHDK and SYGVNS. This CDR3 spans 12 amino acids.

This clone appeared many times. V is TRBV15 and J is TRBJ2-7; D is perhaps TRBD1 (6 bases). The V gene's germline CDR1 is LNHNV and CDR2 YYDKDF (reference sequence). V was shortened by 2 bases and J by 2 bases, with 16 bases between the two germline ends. The CDR3 extends over 16 amino acids. CDR3 nucleotide sequence: TGTGCCACCAGCAGATTAACAGGGACGAAGGCCTACGAGCAGTACTTC. Its protein is CATSRLTGTKAYEQYF.

The V and J genes are TRBV6-1 and TRBJ1-4; D might be TRBD1 (5 bases). The germline gives CDR1 MNHNS, CDR2 SASEGT. With 0 bases removed from V and 7 bases from J, the gap between germline ends came to 12 bases. The CDR3 contains 15 residues. The CDR3 loop reads CASSEALGVAEKLFF. For the CDR3, the DNA is TGTGCCAGCAGTGAAGCCTTAGGGGTGGCTGAAAAACTGTTTTTT.

CDR3 loop: CASAQLAGEGETQYF. The DNA for the CDR3 is TGTGCCAGCGCCCAGCTAGCGGGAGAGGGGGAGACCCAGTACTTC. The gene calls are TRBV2 and TRBJ2-5, with 10 nucleotides matching TRBD2. In germline, CDR1 is SNHLY, CDR2 FYNNEI. This CDR3 region has 15 residues. The J segment lost 5 bases and the V segment lost 8 bases, leaving 11 bases of the junction unmatched.

The rearrangement links TRBV7-6 to TRBJ2-5; D is ambiguous. Germline V gene lookup returns CDR1 SGHVS and CDR2 FNYEAQ. CDR3 length equals 15 residues. The V and J ends lost 2 bases and 4 bases respectively, with 14 bases between them. CDR3 amino acids: CASSLNAVVGETQYF. CDR3 nucleotide sequence: TGTGCCAGCAGCTTAAACGCGGTGGTGGGAGAGACCCAGTACTTC. The full variable domain, rest sourced from reference TRBV7-6 and TRBJ2-5, is GAGVSQSPRYKVTKRGQDVALRCDPISGHVSLYWYRQALGQGPEFLTYFNYEAQQDKSGLPNDRFSAERPEGSISTLTIQRTEQRDSAMYRCASSLNAVVGETQYFGPGTRLLVL.

The chain links TRBV28 to TRBJ1-3; the D gene is possibly TRBD1 (6 bases). The V and J ends lost 6 bases and 9 bases respectively, with 15 bases between them. CDR3 length: 13 residues. Germline loops: CDR1 MDHEN, CDR2 SYDVKM. CDR3 in amino acids: CASSTPTGRTIYF. The CDR3 nucleotides read TGTGCCAGCAGCACACCAACAGGGCGCACCATATATTTT.

The chain is built from TRBV27 and TRBJ2-4, with D tentatively TRBD1 or TRBD2 (5 bases each). The CDR3 is 15 residues long. Germline V gene data show CDR1 as MNHEY and CDR2 as SMNVEV (reference sequence). Trimming took off 4 bases at V and 7 bases at J, with 17 bases between the two ends. The CDR3, as DNA: TGTGCCAGCAGTTCTGGGATGAGAGGGGATAACATTCAGTACTTC. As protein: CASSSGMRGDNIQYF.

V usage is TRBV14 and J usage is TRBJ2-7; either TRBD1 or TRBD2 may fit D (6 bases each). This CDR3 contains 16 residues. Trimming pared 2 bases from V and 9 bases from J, leaving 23 bases between. Germline-derived CDR1 and CDR2 are SGHDN and FVKESK. The CDR3 DNA reads TGTGCCAGCAGCCAAATGTCCGTGGCCGGGGGCTTTGGGCAGTACTTC. This gives the protein CASSQMSVAGGFGQYF.

This rearrangement joins TRBV28 to TRBJ1-4, with 8 bases lining up with TRBD1. Losses at the gene ends were 6 bases for V and 8 bases for J; bases not matched to a gene: 8. The CDR3 contains 14 residues. Looked up from germline, CDR1 is MDHEN and CDR2 is SYDVKM. Here the CDR3 reads CASSPQGGSEKLFF. CDR3 coding DNA: TGTGCCAGCAGCCCACAGGGGGGGTCGGAAAAACTGTTTTTT.

V usage is TRBV6-5 and J usage is TRBJ1-3; 7 bases match TRBD1. Trimming removed 5 bases from V and 5 bases from J; junction bases left unmatched: 3. The germline gives CDR1 MNHEY, CDR2 SVGAGI. This CDR3 is 13 amino acids long. The CDR3 DNA sequence: TGTGCCAGCAGTACGGGACAGCGAAACACCATATATTTT. Amino acid sequence: CASSTGQRNTIYF.

The chain links TRBV6-5 to TRBJ2-7; a weak D match, TRBD2 (5 bases). V was trimmed by 5 bases and J by 2 bases, leaving 13 bases between them. Germline CDR1 is MNHEY and CDR2 is SVGAGI. CDR3 size: 14 residues. CDR3 residues: CASSQSRRTYEQYF. The CDR3, as DNA: TGTGCCAGCAGTCAATCTCGGAGGACCTACGAGCAGTACTTC.

The rearrangement links TRBV6-5 to TRBJ1-1; D remains unclear. Trimming removed 6 bases from V and 1 base from J, with 9 bases in between. From germline, CDR1 is MNHEY and CDR2 SVGAGI. This CDR3 contains 13 residues. CDR3 in amino acids: CASSRLENTEAFF. CDR3 nucleotide sequence: TGTGCCAGCAGCAGACTCGAGAACACTGAAGCTTTCTTT.

Many counts were recorded for this clone. V and J are TRBV29-1 and TRBJ2-2; 13 bases line up with TRBD2. This CDR3 spans 14 amino acids. Germline values: CDR1 SQVTM, CDR2 ANQGSEA. With 5 bases clipped from V and 6 bases from J, the junction kept 3 bases outside the gene matches. CDR3: CSVFTSGRAGELFF. CDR3 coding DNA: TGCAGCGTTTTCACTAGCGGGAGGGCCGGGGAGCTGTTTTTT.